The subject of this entry is one TCR beta chain. The antigen remains unidentified. These data belong to a study of T cells after yellow fever vaccination. About the study: Preparation of the low-cell-number fractions used SMART-Seq v4 Ultra Low Input. Study-wide results and caveats: After the booster, about 95% of CD4 and 75% to 90% of CD8 primary-response clones were re-detected. A small proportion of clonotypes was detected in both the CD4 and CD8 compartments.

Template switching with 5'RACE generated the TCR cDNA and added a universal primer site and UMIs. TCRdb re-derived calls from the 5' RACE reads in MiXCR, one entry per CDR3 protein. The table records 250,000 to 400,000 distinct CDR3 sequences, over 4% of them present only once. The CDR3 sequence is 15 residues long. V lost 2 bases, J lost 2 bases, and 9 bases lay in between. CDR1 and CDR2 (germline): SEHNR, FQNEAQ (reference sequence). The chain recombines TRBV7-9 with TRBJ2-2; TRBD2 is a possible D gene (6 bases). Sequenced here: PBMCs, sampled 5 days after the yellow fever booster vaccination. This TCR derives from a man in his late teens or twenties who received the YFV17D yellow fever vaccine. The CDR3 is CASSLYSGNTGELFF. The CDR3 nucleotides are TGTGCCAGCAGCTTATATAGCGGTAACACCGGGGAGCTGTTTTTT.